Listed here are 7 T cell receptor beta chains from one sample, sequenced in a study of lymphopenia after photon versus proton radiotherapy. Sequencing used immunoSEQ multiplex PCR; TCRdb keeps in-frame clones, though not all of them. The sample yields about 40,000 clones, over 75% seen once. Sequencing was performed on peripheral blood, taken from a patient treated with photon-based radiotherapy. These receptors all stem from a man over 45 with gastric cancer.

Of note for this clone: Different DNA sequences within this sample yield the same CDR3. V and J are TRBV6-6 and TRBJ1-6, with D unresolved. The CDR3 extends over 15 amino acids. V gave up 3 bases and J gave up 0 bases, with 6 bases separating them. Per the germline V gene, CDR1 is MNHNY and CDR2 is SVGAGI (reference sequence). CDR3 DNA sequence: TGTGCCAGCAGTTATAGGAGCTCCTATAATTCACCCCTCCACTTT. Translation: CASSYRSSYNSPLHF.

The gene calls are TRBV5-4 and TRBJ2-5, with TRBD2 matching over 7 bases. Judging by the DNA end, TRBJ2-7 fits better; the J call may be wrong. Per the germline V gene, CDR1 is SGHNT and CDR2 is YYREEE (reference sequence). The CDR3 length is 14 residues. The CDR3 region has the DNA TGTGCCAGCAGCTTGCAGGGAGGGACTTACGAGCAGTACTTC. This translates into CASSLQGGTYEQYF.

The chain links TRBV7-7 to TRBJ2-3; TRBD1 matches 11 bases. Per germline, CDR1 SSHAT and CDR2 FNYEAQ (reference sequence). V gave up 5 bases and J gave up 2 bases; unmatched junction bases: 6. The CDR3 contains 16 residues. DNA of the CDR3: TGTGCCAGCAGCCCTTGGACAGGGGGCAACACAGATACGCAGTATTTT. This encodes CASSPWTGGNTDTQYF.

This clone has a handful of counts. The chain recombines TRBV11-2 with TRBJ2-3, with TRBD2 as a possible D gene (7 bases). The CDR3 loop spans 14 amino acids. V shed 1 base and J shed 4 bases, with 9 bases lying between them. The germline V gene has CDR1 SGHAT and CDR2 FQNNGV. CDR3 sequence reads: CASSLAGGPDTQYF. The CDR3 bases are TGTGCCAGCAGCTTAGCGGGGGGCCCAGATACGCAGTATTTT.

The V call is TRBV10-3, the J call TRBJ2-5; TRBD2 matches 8 bases. The J call is in doubt because the DNA end fits TRBJ2-7 better. CDR1 and CDR2 from the germline V gene are ENHRY and SYGVKD. CDR3 length: 17 residues. CDR3 DNA: TGTGCCATCAGCGAGCGGCGAGCGGGAGATCAATCCTACGAGCAGTACTTC. Protein: CAISERRAGDQSYEQYF.

This clone showed up just once. The chain has TRBV27 and TRBJ2-2; maybe TRBD2 (6 bases). The CDR3 length is 16 residues. V shed 6 bases and J shed 1 base, with 15 bases lying between them. Germline-derived CDR1 and CDR2 are MNHEY and SMNVEV (reference sequence). CDR3 bases: TGTGCCAGCAGAACGTCGGGACTCCTGAACACCGGGGAGCTGTTTTTT. Amino acid sequence: CASRTSGLLNTGELFF.

The V gene is TRBV5-1, the J gene TRBJ2-5, with no clear D. The CDR3 contains 14 residues. Germline V gives CDR1 SGHRS, CDR2 YFSETQ. V shed 4 bases and J shed 5 bases, with 15 bases lying between them. The DNA for the CDR3 is TGCGCCAGCAGCCGAATCCCGACCCGGGAGACCCAGTACTTC. It specifies CASSRIPTRETQYF.